The sequence of this T cell receptor beta chain was determined in a study of memory CD4+ T cells and cytomegalovirus serostatus. Study as a whole: Healthy Belgian adult donors included about 10 CMV-positive and some 23 CMV-negative people.

As for this clone: Its antigen is unidentified.

This CDR3 has 15 residues. Trimming left V 3 bases short and J 3 bases short, with 12 bases between. Germline values: CDR1 MGHDK, CDR2 SYGVNS. Single viable CD3+CD4+CD8-CD45RO+ cells were sorted as the memory CD4+ T cells. The assay was immunoSEQ multiplex PCR, and TCRdb's table has in-frame clones only and misses some. Of 40,000 to 45,000 clones in the sample, over 65% are singletons; the top ten hold approximately 1.9%. Study-level points and caveats: The CMV-associated TCR signature appears largely within the CD4+ memory repertoire. CMV serostatus prediction reached median AUC roughly 0.95, or 0.91 with US-trained model.

The sample comprised memory CD4+ T cells from blood. The clonotype was recovered from an adult in good health and CMV-seronegative. V and J are TRBV25-1 and TRBJ1-3; D call uncertain. The CDR3 DNA follows: TGTGCCAGCAGTGACTCCAGGAGTGGTGGAAACACCATATATTTT. This gives the protein CASSDSRSGGNTIYF.